This T cell receptor (beta chain) stems from a study of Tregs in tolerant kidney transplant recipients. Mixed chimerism was transient after nonmyeloablative marrow transplants from related graft donors. This table comes from immunoSEQ multiplex PCR, and its TCRdb copy is limited to in-frame clones, with some not included. Here the sample spans roughly 86,000 clones, under 95% being singletons. The sample holds one count of this clone. Its matching antigen is unknown. The study's findings and limits: The small number of patients limits these findings pending further validation.

This receptor was obtained from a human patient who received a combined kidney and bone marrow transplant. Some T cells may be graft donor cells. The sample was CD4+ T cells from blood (PBMCs), taken 12 months after the transplant.

The CDR3 DNA sequence: TGCGCCAGCAGCTTGGAGCCGACAGGGGGCATTTATAGCAATCAGCCCCAGCATTTT. Amino acid sequence: CASSLEPTGGIYSNQPQHF. The gene calls are TRBV5-1 and TRBJ1-5; 10 bases are shared with TRBD1. V gave up 0 bases and J gave up 0 bases; unmatched junction bases: 9. Germline CDR1 and CDR2: SGHRS and YFSETQ. The CDR3 sequence is 19 residues long.